A single sample gave rise to the 10 T cell receptor beta chains below, sequenced in a study of early T cells in non-severe SARS-CoV-2 infection. TCRdb recomputed calls from the 5' RACE reads with MiXCR, one row per CDR3 protein. The profile shows 80,000 or so distinct CDR3 sequences, 5.5% to 7.5% of them singletons. Specimen: whole blood. Receptors originate from an adult who was a healthcare worker with PCR-confirmed SARS-CoV-2 infection or an uninfected control (not recorded which).

The table lists this clonotype with many counts. The chain combines TRBV13 with TRBJ2-7, with D perhaps TRBD2 (6 bases). V lost 4 bases and J lost 7, with 11 bases in between. Germline V gives CDR1 PRHDT, CDR2 FYEKMQ (reference sequence). This CDR3 is 12 amino acids long. The CDR3 sequence: CASSWRGLEQYF. In nucleotides, the CDR3 is TGTGCCAGCAGCTGGAGGGGTCTGGAGCAGTACTTC.

The chain links TRBV20-1 to TRBJ2-1, with 8 bases lining up with TRBD2. Germline CDR1 reads DFQATT; CDR2 reads SNEGSKA (reference sequence). The CDR3 consists of 14 residues. V lost 0 bases to trimming and J lost 6 bases; unmatched junction nucleotides: 4. The CDR3 DNA sequence: TGCAGTGCTAGAGACGGGGGGGGACTCAATGAGCAGTTCTTC. Translated, it gives CSARDGGGLNEQFF.

This clonotype was detected many times. The chain carries TRBV29-1 and TRBJ1-1; D remains unclear. The CDR3 loop spans 10 amino acids. The V gene's germline CDR1 is SQVTM and CDR2 ANQGSEA. Between the trimmed V and J ends, which lost 5 bases and 8 bases, there was a span of 9 bases. CDR3 nucleotide sequence: TGCAGCGTTCTAGAGACCGAAGCTTTCTTT. Its translation is CSVLETEAFF.

In regard to this clonotype: The junction departs from the called germline gene at one end, perhaps through a read error. The chain joins TRBV9 to TRBJ2-2, with D possibly being TRBD2 (6 bases). Germline lookup yields CDR1 SGDLS and CDR2 YYNGEE. CDR3 size: 17 residues. This chain's CDR3 is CAISETSSGHNTGELFF. The CDR3 DNA sequence: TGTGCCATCAGCGAGACCTCCAGCGGGCACAACACCGGGGAGCTGTTTTTT.

In this sample, this clonotype turned up many times. The chain uses TRBV2 and TRBJ1-5; D possibly corresponds to TRBD1 (5 bases). Germline V gives CDR1 SNHLY, CDR2 FYNNEI. Trimming cost V 8 bases and J 5 bases, with 13 bases left between them. The CDR3 loop spans 13 amino acids. The CDR3 coding sequence is TGTGCCAGCGGTTTAAGGGGCCATCAGCCCCAGCATTTT. Amino acid sequence: CASGLRGHQPQHF.

V gene TRBV11-2 combines with J gene TRBJ2-1, with D tentatively TRBD2 (6 bases). The CDR3 length is 12 residues. V was shortened by 6 bases and J by 7 bases, with 10 bases between the two germline ends. Germline V CDR1 and CDR2: SGHAT, FQNNGV. This CDR3 is CASRRRGNEQFF. In nucleotides, the CDR3 is TGTGCCAGCAGACGGAGGGGTAATGAGCAGTTCTTC.

At least ten counts were recorded for this clonotype. Written as DNA, the CDR3 is TGCGCCAGCAGCTGGGGGGACCGAGCCTACGAGCAGTACTTC. Residues: CASSWGDRAYEQYF. This sequence joins TRBV5-1 and TRBJ2-7, with D perhaps TRBD2 (6 bases). Per the germline V gene, CDR1 is SGHRS and CDR2 is YFSETQ. CDR3 length: 14 residues. V was cut by 3 bases and J by 2 bases, with 12 bases left in between.

The chain joins TRBV28 to TRBJ2-7, with D possibly being TRBD2 (6 bases). The ends were cut back, 6 bases at V and 2 bases at J, with 17 bases in the middle. The CDR3 is 15 residues long. Germline V gives CDR1 MDHEN, CDR2 SYDVKM. In DNA form, the CDR3 reads TGTGCCAGCAGGGAACCAGCGGGCTTCACCTACGAGCAGTACTTC. Its translation: CASREPAGFTYEQYF.

This clonotype appeared many times. This chain joins TRBV4-3 and TRBJ2-7; D might be TRBD1 (6 bases). The germline V and J ends were trimmed by 0 bases and 0 bases, with 12 bases remaining between them. Looked up from germline, CDR1 is LGHNA and CDR2 is YSLEER. The CDR3 contains 16 residues. DNA of the CDR3: TGCGCCAGCAGCCAAGAGGCAGGGGCCATCTCCTACGAGCAGTACTTC. Amino acids: CASSQEAGAISYEQYF.

The chain joins TRBV4-3 to TRBJ2-3; either TRBD1 or TRBD2 may fit D (6 bases each). Germline V CDR1 and CDR2: LGHNA, YSLEER. V lost 1 base and J lost 1, with 9 bases in between. The CDR3 totals 15 residues. CDR3 protein: CASSQAGAGTDTQYF. The CDR3, as DNA: TGCGCCAGCAGCCAAGCGGGGGCCGGCACAGATACGCAGTATTTT.